These 18 T cell receptor beta chains came from one sample sequenced in a study of T cell changes during pregnancy in multiple sclerosis. Clones were sequenced by immunoSEQ multiplex PCR, and TCRdb holds only the in-frame ones, with some missing. The data contain roughly 42,000 clones, about nine tenths of them singletons. Material: CD4+ T cells from peripheral blood mononuclear cells, obtained before pregnancy. These receptors were taken from a female donor with multiple sclerosis, enrolled in a pregnancy study.

A single count supports this clone. The V gene is TRBV19, the J gene TRBJ1-4; TRBD1 is a possible D gene (5 bases). Trimming cost V 10 bases and J 4 bases, with 22 bases left between them. The CDR3 is 16 residues long. CDR1 and CDR2 from the germline V gene are LNHDA and SQIVND (reference sequence). CDR3 nucleotide sequence: TGTGCCACCAGCGGGGCCGTTGCCATACTTAATGAAAAACTGTTTTTT. Its translation is CATSGAVAILNEKLFF.

The V call is TRBV28, the J call TRBJ1-3; the D is unclear. Trimming pared 3 bases from V and 2 bases from J, leaving 8 bases between. In germline, CDR1 is MDHEN, CDR2 SYDVKM. The CDR3 length is 14 residues. DNA of the CDR3: TGTGCCAGCAGTTTTGACACGACTGGAAACACCATATATTTT. Its translation is CASSFDTTGNTIYF.

The genes are TRBV5-4 and TRBJ1-6, with 8 bases that match TRBD1. The CDR3 sequence is 14 residues long. The V and J ends lost 0 bases and 15 bases, in that order; junction bases with no gene match: 8. Germline V lookup: CDR1 SGHNT, CDR2 YYREEE (reference sequence). The CDR3 sequence: CASSLGTGPQVLHF. For the CDR3, the DNA is TGTGCCAGCAGCTTGGGGACAGGGCCCCAGGTCCTCCACTTT.

The chain combines TRBV7-6 with TRBJ2-7; tentative D call: TRBD1 (5 bases). This CDR3 is 13 amino acids long. CDR1 and CDR2 from the germline V gene are SGHVS and FNYEAQ. Trimming stripped 5 bases from V and 3 bases from J, with 11 bases between. The CDR3 region is CASSKTDFYEQYF. The CDR3 DNA is TGTGCCAGCAGCAAGACAGATTTCTACGAGCAGTACTTC.

This clone is a singleton in its sample. The rearrangement links TRBV9 to TRBJ2-1; TRBD1 aligns across 7 bases. CDR3 length equals 13 residues. Germline CDR1 is SGDLS and CDR2 is YYNGEE. V lost 1 base, J lost 6 bases, and 1 base stayed unmatched. Here the CDR3 reads CASSVSGGNEQFF. The CDR3 DNA sequence: TGTGCCAGCAGCGTATCAGGGGGCAATGAGCAGTTCTTC.

The gene calls are TRBV11-2 and TRBJ2-7; 11 bases match TRBD1. The trim removed 4 bases at V and 5 bases at J, leaving 7 bases unmatched. Germline CDR1 SGHAT, CDR2 FQNNGV. CDR3 length: 15 residues. The CDR3 protein is CASSSGQGAFNEQYF. CDR3 coding DNA: TGTGCCAGCAGCTCCGGACAGGGGGCCTTCAACGAGCAGTACTTC.

The rearrangement links TRBV12-5 to TRBJ2-1, with D tentatively TRBD2 (6 bases). This CDR3 is 16 amino acids long. Per germline, CDR1 LGHNT and CDR2 FRNRAP. Trimming left V 5 bases short and J 3 bases short, with 17 bases between. CDR3 protein: CASGPPPAGFYNEQFF. The CDR3 DNA is TGTGCTAGTGGTCCCCCCCCGGCGGGATTCTACAATGAGCAGTTCTTC.

J is TRBJ2-2 and V is TRBV4-3; possible D gene TRBD1, 6 bases. The CDR3 length is 13 residues. Germline CDR1 is LGHNA and CDR2 is YSLEER. V was shortened by 2 bases and J by 6 bases, with 7 bases between the two germline ends. The CDR3 bases are TGCGCCAGCAGCCAATGGACAGCCGGGGAGCTGTTTTTT. Translation: CASSQWTAGELFF.

The chain carries TRBV10-1 and TRBJ1-2; 11 bases are a match to TRBD1. The CDR3 has 16 residues. V lost 8 bases, J lost 2 bases, and 10 bases stayed unmatched. CDR1 is WNHNN, CDR2 SYGVQD, per germline (reference sequence). The CDR3 sequence: CASVGQGALKNYGYTF. For the CDR3, the DNA is TGCGCCAGCGTTGGACAGGGGGCGTTAAAAAACTATGGCTACACCTTC.

V usage is TRBV5-4 and J usage is TRBJ1-2; 10 nucleotides align to TRBD1. With V trimmed by 0 bases and J by 4 bases, 0 bases remained unmatched. Germline CDR1 is SGHNT and CDR2 is YYREEE (reference sequence). CDR3 length equals 14 residues. CDR3 nucleotides: TGTGCCAGCAGCTTGGGACAGGGGGCCTATGGCTACACCTTC. Translated, it gives CASSLGQGAYGYTF.

The V and J genes are TRBV18 and TRBJ1-1; D is possibly TRBD1 (6 bases). The CDR3 is made up of 14 amino acids. V lost 3 bases and J lost 4, with 12 bases in between. The germline CDR1 and CDR2 sequences are KGHSH and LQKENI. The chain's CDR3 is CASSPQGLGTEAFF. CDR3 in DNA: TGTGCCAGCTCACCCCAGGGGTTGGGCACTGAAGCTTTCTTT. Combining the CDR3 with reference TRBV18 and TRBJ1-1 gives the whole variable domain NAGVMQNPRHLVRRRGQEARLRCSPMKGHSHVYWYRQLPEEGLKFMVYLQKENIIDESGMPKERFSAEFPKEGPSILRIQQVVRGDSAAYFCASSPQGLGTEAFFGQGTRLTVV.

In this sample, this clone turned up once. The rearrangement uses TRBV19 and TRBJ1-6; D may be TRBD1 (6 bases). Germline lookup yields CDR1 LNHDA and CDR2 SQIVND (reference sequence). Between the trimmed V and J ends, which lost 3 bases and 0 bases, there was a span of 9 bases. This CDR3 contains 16 residues. The CDR3 loop is CASSIQGSSYNSPLHF. For the CDR3, the DNA is TGTGCCAGTAGTATTCAGGGGAGCTCCTATAATTCACCCCTCCACTTT.

V gene TRBV4-2 combines with J gene TRBJ2-5; D gene ambiguous. Germline-derived CDR1 and CDR2 are LGHNA and YNFKEQ. This CDR3 contains 13 residues. V lost 0 bases to trimming and J lost 4 bases, with 6 bases between them. CDR3 coding DNA: TGTGCCAGCAGCCAAGAACCCAGAGAGACCCAGTACTTC. This codes for CASSQEPRETQYF.

V is TRBV28 and J is TRBJ2-5, with 8 bases that match TRBD2. The CDR3 sequence is 15 residues long. The junction had 10 bases not matched to a gene; V was cut back by 5 bases and J by 5 bases. Germline V gives CDR1 MDHEN, CDR2 SYDVKM. The CDR3, as DNA: TGTGCCAGCAGTCGGGCCGGGGGGGCCCGGGAGACCCAGTACTTC. Its protein product is CASSRAGGARETQYF.

The CDR3 nucleotides read TGTGCCAGCAGCTTGCAGGGGATCGAGGGCTACACCTTC. This codes for CASSLQGIEGYTF. The V and J genes are TRBV5-4 and TRBJ1-2; perhaps TRBD1 as D (6 bases). Trimming took off 1 base at V and 8 bases at J, with 12 bases between the two ends. The length of the CDR3 is 13 residues. Germline V gene lookup returns CDR1 SGHNT and CDR2 YYREEE (reference sequence).

The J gene is TRBJ1-6, the V gene TRBV10-3, with a possible D match to TRBD1 (5 bases). Germline lookup yields CDR1 ENHRY and CDR2 SYGVKD. The CDR3 length is 12 residues. The V gene lost 10 bases and the J gene lost 5 bases, with 9 bases spanning the gap. CDR3 nucleotide sequence: TGTGCCACGACAGAGAATAATTCACCCCTCCACTTT. This gives the protein CATTENNSPLHF.

The chain has TRBV10-3 and TRBJ2-1, with D maybe TRBD2 (7 bases). This CDR3 contains 16 residues. V dropped 6 bases and J dropped 4 bases, with 19 bases sitting between them. CDR1 is ENHRY, CDR2 SYGVKD, per germline. The CDR3 sequence is CAISDRGGAGYNEQFF. The CDR3, as DNA: TGTGCCATCAGCGATCGAGGGGGGGCGGGTTACAATGAGCAGTTCTTC.

This chain joins TRBV6-6 and TRBJ2-2; D not resolved. In germline, CDR1 is MNHNY, CDR2 SVGAGI (reference sequence). Trimming took off 6 bases at V and 1 base at J, with 9 bases between the two ends. The CDR3 loop spans 14 amino acids. Written as DNA, the CDR3 is TGTGCCAGCAGCAAAGACTGGAACACCGGGGAGCTGTTTTTT. Translation gives CASSKDWNTGELFF.